A single sample gave rise to the 2 T cell receptor beta chains below, sequenced in a study of T cell repertoires in cytomegalovirus infection. MiXCR, run by TCRdb on the reads, gives a single entry per CDR3 protein. Among under 200,000 distinct CDR3 sequences listed, roughly 15% were seen once. The source material was CD8+ T cells from PBMCs. All receptors derive from a human donor in good health (CMV status not recorded). Some clones in this sample may be carry-over from other donors' samples.

This clonotype turned up a few times. The chain employs TRBV7-8 and TRBJ1-4; a possible D gene is TRBD1 (5 bases). Germline V gene data show CDR1 as SGHVS and CDR2 as FQNEAQ. The V end was cut by 2 bases, the J end by 3 bases, with 16 bases between. CDR3 size: 17 residues. The CDR3 sequence: CASSLRGRVTANEKLFF. The CDR3, as DNA: TGTGCCAGCAGCTTAAGGGGCAGGGTGACCGCTAATGAAAAACTGTTTTTT.

The genes are TRBV20-1 and TRBJ2-1; no definite D call. V shed 2 bases and J shed 9 bases, with 14 bases lying between them. Germline CDR1 reads DFQATT; CDR2 reads SNEGSKA (reference sequence). The CDR3 has 13 amino acids. CDR3 sequence reads: CSARRYDGIEQFF. DNA for the CDR3: TGCAGTGCTAGACGATACGATGGGATTGAGCAGTTCTTC.